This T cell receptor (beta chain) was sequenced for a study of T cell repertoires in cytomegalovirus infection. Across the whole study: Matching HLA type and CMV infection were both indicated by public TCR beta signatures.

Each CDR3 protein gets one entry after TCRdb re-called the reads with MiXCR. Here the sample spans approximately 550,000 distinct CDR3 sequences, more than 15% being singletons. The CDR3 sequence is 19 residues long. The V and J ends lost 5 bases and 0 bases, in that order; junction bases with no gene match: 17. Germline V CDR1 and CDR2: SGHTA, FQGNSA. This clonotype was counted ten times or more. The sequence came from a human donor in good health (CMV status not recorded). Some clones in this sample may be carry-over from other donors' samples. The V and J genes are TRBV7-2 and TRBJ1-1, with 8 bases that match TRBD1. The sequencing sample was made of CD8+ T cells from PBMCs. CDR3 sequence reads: CASSPRFSDRVFLNTEAFF. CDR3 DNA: TGTGCCAGCAGCCCGCGTTTTTCGGACAGGGTTTTTCTGAACACTGAAGCTTTCTTT.